One T cell receptor (beta chain) is described in this entry. Patients in Seattle were enrolled during active infection, then followed longitudinally. The germline V gene encodes CDR1 MGHRA and CDR2 YSYEKL. The CDR3 contains 15 residues. V gave up 0 bases and J gave up 8 bases; unmatched junction bases: 1. This sample was taken from a study of blood T cell repertoires in COVID-19. Study-level information: Collection of acute and convalescent COVID-19 samples took place in the United States, Italy and Spain. In each case, the material was cDNA or gDNA derived from T cells, B-cell-depleted T cells, or PBMCs.

In the original workflow: Reference gene primer amplification in the assay estimated nucleated cell counts. TCRdb keeps only in-frame clones here, not all; method: immunoSEQ multiplex PCR. The D gene and trimming were derived from the DNA, and the V and J assignments and clone size from that table. The table has 200,000 to 250,000 clones, approximately 84% seen once; the top ten hold more than 9%. This clonotype originated in a man between 50 and 59 years old with COVID-19, enrolled during active disease. The sequenced sample was peripheral blood. The rearrangement joins TRBV4-1 to TRBJ2-1, with 13 bases aligning to TRBD2. In DNA form, the CDR3 reads TGCGCCAGCAGCCAAGAACTAGCGGGGGGGCATGAGCAGTTCTTC. Translated: CASSQELAGGHEQFF.